The 5 T cell receptor beta chains below come from one sample, sequenced in a study of T-cell reconstitution after alpha-beta-depleted transplantation in children. Unique molecular identifiers were used to barcode this TCRbeta library. MiXCR, run by TCRdb on the PCR reads, gives a single entry per CDR3 protein. The top ten clones hold about 0.79% of a sample with around 700,000 distinct CDR3 sequences, around 14% of them seen once. The sequenced sample was PBMCs, obtained before TCRalphabeta/CD19-depleted stem cell transplant. These receptors were taken from a girl aged 2 to 10 with congenital amegakaryocytic thrombocytopenia, due to receive a stem cell transplant.

About this clonotype: This may be a read error: a much more frequent sequence differs by one nucleotide. The genes are TRBV5-5 and TRBJ2-1; TRBD2 is a possible D gene (5 bases). Germline assignment: CDR1 SGHKS and CDR2 YYEKEE (reference sequence). The CDR3 length is 13 residues. The CDR3 loop is CASNLEVREKQFF. The CDR3 DNA is TGTGCCAGCAACTTGGAGGTGAGGGAGAAGCAGTTCTTC.

The CDR3 nucleotides read TGCGCCAGCAGCCCGACCCCTGCGGGCATTCAGTACTTC. Its protein is CASSPTPAGIQYF. The chain uses TRBV5-1 and TRBJ2-4; tentative D call: TRBD2 (5 bases). Germline values: CDR1 SGHRS, CDR2 YFSETQ. V lost 4 bases to trimming and J lost 9 bases, with 14 bases between them. This CDR3 is 13 amino acids long.

This clonotype was observed many times. V and J are TRBV20-1 and TRBJ2-5; possible D gene TRBD2, 5 bases. V gave up 3 bases and J gave up 7 bases, with 15 bases separating them. Germline V gives CDR1 DFQATT, CDR2 SNEGSKA (reference sequence). The length of the CDR3 is 13 residues. The CDR3: CSARRSGEGTQYF. The DNA of the CDR3 is TGCAGTGCTAGGCGGTCCGGTGAGGGGACCCAGTACTTC.

This clonotype has only a few counts. The J gene is TRBJ2-5, the V gene TRBV25-1; a weak D match, TRBD1 (5 bases). CDR1 MGHDK and CDR2 SYGVNS come from the germline V gene. With 7 bases removed from V and 0 bases from J, the gap between germline ends came to 18 bases. CDR3 length equals 16 residues. The DNA of the CDR3 is TGTGCCAGCACCAGGTCGCAGGGTTCGTACCAAGAGACCCAGTACTTC. This sequence encodes CASTRSQGSYQETQYF.

This clonotype showed up many times. J is TRBJ2-1 and V is TRBV6-5, with no clear D. V was pared by 1 base and J by 7 bases, with 14 bases between. CDR3 size: 15 residues. CDR1 MNHEY and CDR2 SVGAGI come from the germline V gene. The CDR3 region has the DNA TGTGCCAGCAGTTACTTCCTTCCTTCGACTAATGAGCAGTTCTTC. It yields the protein CASSYFLPSTNEQFF.